A single sample is the source of the 26 T cell receptor beta chains below, sequenced in a study of patients and donors after allogeneic stem cell transplantation. TCRdb ran MiXCR on the RT-PCR reads and lists one entry per CDR3 protein. The table includes about 960,000 distinct CDR3 sequences, more than 15% detected once. Sequencing was done on a sample of blood, either unsorted or a sorted T cell fraction (not recorded which). The receptors here all came from a human donor who was either an allogeneic HSCT recipient or a stem cell or donor lymphocyte infusion donor (not recorded which). It is not recorded whose cells these are; they may come from a transplant donor.

This clonotype was recorded once. The V call is TRBV20-1, the J call TRBJ2-1; 11 positions agree with TRBD2. Trimming took 1 base from V and 7 from J; bases not matched to a gene: 3. This CDR3 is built from 14 residues. The V gene's germline CDR1 is DFQATT and CDR2 SNEGSKA (reference sequence). The CDR3 sequence: CSARVLAGVNEQFF. The CDR3 DNA is TGCAGTGCTAGAGTACTAGCGGGAGTAAATGAGCAGTTCTTC.

This rearrangement joins TRBV7-6 to TRBJ1-3; D call uncertain. Between the trimmed V and J ends, which lost 2 bases and 0 bases, there was a span of 11 bases. Germline V gives CDR1 SGHVS, CDR2 FNYEAQ. The CDR3 consists of 16 residues. DNA of the CDR3: TGTGCCAGCAGCTTAAAAAACAGTCCCTCTGGAAACACCATATATTTT. Translating it yields CASSLKNSPSGNTIYF.

There are many counts of this clonotype. The chain joins TRBV29-1 to TRBJ2-1; 10 bases are shared with TRBD2. V was pared by 4 bases and J by 2 bases, with 5 bases of the junction left unmatched. This CDR3 region has 15 residues. Germline CDR1 and CDR2: SQVTM and ANQGSEA. CDR3 in amino acids: CSVATSGNAYNEQFF. The CDR3 region has the DNA TGCAGCGTTGCAACTAGCGGGAATGCCTACAATGAGCAGTTCTTC.

This clonotype was seen a handful of times. This chain connects TRBV25-1 to TRBJ1-4; a weak D match, TRBD1 (5 bases). V was clipped by 3 bases and J by 4 bases, with 12 bases between them. CDR3 size: 15 residues. Germline V gives CDR1 MGHDK, CDR2 SYGVNS. DNA of the CDR3: TGTGCCAGCAGTGAGATCGACAGAGATAATGAAAAACTGTTTTTT. Its protein product is CASSEIDRDNEKLFF.

This chain uses TRBV28 with TRBJ2-5; 15 bases are a match to TRBD2. This CDR3 has 18 residues. CDR1 is MDHEN, CDR2 SYDVKM, per germline. The ends lost 9 bases at V and 1 base at J; junction bases unmatched: 12. The CDR3 region is CASSGLAGGSQGQETQYF. CDR3 nucleotides: TGTGCCAGTTCGGGACTAGCGGGAGGCTCGCAGGGCCAAGAGACCCAGTACTTC. The entire variable domain, with the rest obtained from reference TRBV28 and TRBJ2-5, is as follows: DVKVTQSSRYLVKRTGEKVFLECVQDMDHENMFWYRQDPGLGLRLIYFSYDVKMKEKGDIPEGYSVSREKKERFSLILESASTNQTSMYLCASSGLAGGSQGQETQYFGPGTRLLVL.

This clonotype was seen a few times. The J gene is TRBJ2-7, the V gene TRBV7-8; TRBD2 agrees at 13 bases. The CDR3 runs to 17 residues. The germline V gene encodes CDR1 SGHVS and CDR2 FQNEAQ. V shed 1 base and J 1 base; nucleotides not matched to a gene: 4. In nucleotides, the CDR3 is TGTGCCAGCAGCTTAGACCTGACTAGCGGGAGGTCCTACGAGCAGTACTTC. Protein sequence: CASSLDLTSGRSYEQYF. Looking up the rest from reference TRBV7-8 and TRBJ2-7 gives the full variable domain: GAGVSQSPRYKVAKRGQDVALRCDPISGHVSLFWYQQALGQGPEFLTYFQNEAQLDKSGLPSDRFFAERPEGSVSTLKIQRTQQEDSAVYLCASSLDLTSGRSYEQYFGPGTRLTVT.

The chain combines TRBV4-1 with TRBJ2-1; D is possibly TRBD2 (6 bases). The CDR3 sequence is 16 residues long. Trimming took off 0 bases at V and 1 base at J, with 10 bases between the two ends. The germline V gene has CDR1 MGHRA and CDR2 YSYEKL. CDR3 residues: CASSQDWRESYNEQFF. As DNA, the CDR3 is TGCGCCAGCAGCCAAGATTGGAGGGAATCCTACAATGAGCAGTTCTTC.

This clonotype was seen a handful of times. The chain recombines TRBV6-5 with TRBJ1-3; TRBD1 is a possible D gene (5 bases). Looked up from germline, CDR1 is MNHEY and CDR2 is SVGAGI. V was clipped by 0 bases and J by 0 bases, with 15 bases between them. The CDR3 spans 18 residues. This CDR3 reads CASSYSNRGSSSGNTIYF. The CDR3 DNA follows: TGTGCCAGCAGTTACTCGAACCGGGGGTCAAGCTCTGGAAACACCATATATTTT.

The chain combines TRBV4-1 with TRBJ2-2; D perhaps matches TRBD1 (5 bases). Germline V CDR1 and CDR2: MGHRA, YSYEKL. The CDR3 covers 17 residues. V shed 0 bases and J shed 4 bases, with 15 bases lying between them. The CDR3 protein is CASSQEWGRAVTGELFF. CDR3 nucleotides: TGCGCCAGCAGCCAAGAGTGGGGCAGGGCGGTCACCGGGGAGCTGTTTTTT.

The rearrangement links TRBV14 to TRBJ2-7; possible D gene TRBD1, 5 bases. Germline-derived CDR1 and CDR2 are SGHDN and FVKESK. With 1 base removed from V and 2 bases from J, the gap between germline ends came to 9 bases. CDR3 size: 14 residues. CDR3 in DNA: TGTGCCAGCAGCCAAGGGGGCCTACCCTACGAGCAGTACTTC. It codes for CASSQGGLPYEQYF.

The chain has TRBV9 and TRBJ2-1, with 9 bases aligning to TRBD2. Germline V gene sequence: CDR1 SGDLS, CDR2 YYNGEE. Trimming at V came to 0 bases and at J to 10 bases, leaving 11 bases not matched to a gene. The CDR3 runs 16 residues. CDR3 protein: CASSVGLAGLAKEQFF. The DNA of the CDR3 is TGTGCCAGCAGCGTAGGTCTAGCGGGGCTTGCCAAAGAGCAGTTCTTC.

The V call is TRBV10-3, the J call TRBJ1-1, with 10 bases matching TRBD1. CDR3 length: 15 amino acids. Trimming at V came to 6 bases and at J to 1 base, leaving 5 bases not matched to a gene. Per germline, CDR1 ENHRY and CDR2 SYGVKD. The CDR3: CAIRGGQGTNTEAFF. The DNA for the CDR3 is TGTGCCATCAGAGGGGGACAGGGGACGAACACTGAAGCTTTCTTT.

This chain joins TRBV6-5 and TRBJ2-3; D may be TRBD2 (6 bases). Germline V CDR1 and CDR2: MNHEY, SVGAGI. The CDR3 extends over 17 amino acids. Between the trimmed V and J ends, which lost 0 bases and 6 bases, there was a span of 19 bases. CDR3 region: CASSYSTTGSVADTQYF. Written as DNA, the CDR3 is TGTGCCAGCAGTTACTCGACGACCGGGAGTGTGGCGGATACGCAGTATTTT.

The genes are TRBV7-3 and TRBJ2-7; 10 bases align to TRBD2. The CDR3 loop spans 14 amino acids. CDR1 is SGHTA and CDR2 is FQGTGA in the germline V gene. V was pared by 0 bases and J by 6 bases, with 2 bases of the junction left unmatched. The CDR3 DNA is TGTGCCAGCAGCTTAACGAGGACTAGCGGCGAGCAGTACTTC. Amino acid sequence: CASSLTRTSGEQYF.

V and J are TRBV29-1 and TRBJ1-2; D gene uncertain. The germline V gene encodes CDR1 SQVTM and CDR2 ANQGSEA. Trimming pared 5 bases from V and 6 bases from J, leaving 13 bases between. The CDR3 is 12 amino acids. The CDR3 DNA sequence: TGCAGCGTTTCCAAAACGGAGAATGGCTACACCTTC. Translation gives CSVSKTENGYTF.

This clonotype has only a few counts. The V call is TRBV5-1, the J call TRBJ2-7; a weak D match, TRBD1 (5 bases). This CDR3 has 14 amino acids. V lost 3 bases and J 2 bases, leaving 12 bases between the germline ends. Germline V lookup: CDR1 SGHRS, CDR2 YFSETQ. CDR3 loop: CASSSTEKTYEQYF. The DNA for the CDR3 is TGCGCCAGCAGCTCGACAGAAAAGACCTACGAGCAGTACTTC.

Ten or more counts support this clonotype. This chain links TRBV6-6 with TRBJ2-1, with a possible D match to TRBD1 (5 bases). The CDR3 sequence is 10 residues long. Trimming stripped 5 bases from V and 10 bases from J, with 6 bases between. Germline values: CDR1 MNHNY, CDR2 SVGAGI (reference sequence). CDR3 in DNA: TGTGCCAGCAGTCGACAGGAGCAGTTCTTC. Translation gives CASSRQEQFF.

Only a few counts were recorded for this clonotype. The gene calls are TRBV6-4 and TRBJ2-1, with 8 bases fitting TRBD1. The V gene end was trimmed by 0 bases and the J gene end by 8 bases; junction bases not matched to a gene: 6. Looked up from germline, CDR1 is MRHNA and CDR2 is SNTAGT. The CDR3 totals 15 residues. The CDR3 region has the DNA TGTGCCAGCAGTGACTCGGAGACAGGGGCAGATGAGCAGTTCTTC. Its translation: CASSDSETGADEQFF.

This clonotype was seen only a few times. V is TRBV25-1 and J is TRBJ1-1; tentatively, D is TRBD1 (5 bases). The ends were cut back, 4 bases at V and 7 bases at J, with 13 bases in the middle. The CDR3 totals 13 residues. Germline assignment: CDR1 MGHDK and CDR2 SYGVNS. CDR3 sequence: CASSVGDFREAFF. Written as DNA, the CDR3 is TGTGCCAGCAGTGTAGGGGACTTCCGTGAAGCTTTCTTT.

The chain joins TRBV6-1 to TRBJ1-2; D gene uncertain. In germline, CDR1 is MNHNS, CDR2 SASEGT. Trimming cost V 3 bases and J 4 bases, with 12 bases left between them. The CDR3 has 14 amino acids. This CDR3 is CASSDPPASYGYTF. CDR3 sequence (DNA): TGTGCCAGCAGTGATCCGCCGGCGTCCTATGGCTACACCTTC.

J is TRBJ1-2 and V is TRBV24-1; D remains ambiguous. Per germline, CDR1 KGHDR and CDR2 SFDVKD. V was clipped by 1 base and J by 3 bases, with 14 bases between them. The CDR3 loop spans 16 amino acids. In DNA, the CDR3 is TGTGCCACCAGTGATTTTCCTACGACGGATTACTATGGCTACACCTTC. It is translated as CATSDFPTTDYYGYTF.

The chain uses TRBV18 and TRBJ1-1; D might be TRBD1 (5 bases). This CDR3 contains 13 residues. CDR1 and CDR2 (germline): KGHSH, LQKENI. V lost 2 bases and J 8 bases, leaving 12 bases between the germline ends. Written as DNA, the CDR3 is TGTGCCAGCTCACCAAGGGGAGCAAGGGAAGCTTTCTTT. This gives the protein CASSPRGAREAFF.

This clonotype showed up just a few times. The chain employs TRBV12-3 or TRBV12-4 and TRBJ1-6, with no clear D. The ends were cut back, 3 bases at V and 5 bases at J, with 5 bases in the middle. The CDR3 runs 13 residues. The CDR3 region has the DNA TGTGCCAGCAGTTTGCTTGATAATTCACCCCTCCACTTT. Translated, it gives CASSLLDNSPLHF.

The table lists this clonotype with a few counts. This rearrangement joins TRBV6-4 to TRBJ2-2; D is possibly TRBD2 (6 bases). Germline V gives CDR1 MRHNA, CDR2 SNTAGT. This CDR3 spans 16 amino acids. The V end was cut by 6 bases, the J end by 6 bases, with 20 bases between. CDR3: CASRNDGGSAAGELFF. CDR3 nucleotide sequence: TGTGCCAGCAGAAACGATGGGGGGTCGGCGGCCGGGGAGCTGTTTTTT.

The chain joins TRBV20-1 to TRBJ1-2; D might be TRBD1 (5 bases). CDR3 length: 13 residues. From germline, CDR1 is DFQATT and CDR2 SNEGSKA (reference sequence). V shed 8 bases and J shed 7 bases, with 20 bases lying between them. CDR3 region: CSSLTGGVAGYTF. The CDR3 bases are TGCAGTTCCCTAACGGGGGGTGTCGCTGGCTACACCTTC.

The table lists this clonotype with a few counts. The V call is TRBV24-1, the J call TRBJ2-3, with 8 nucleotides matching TRBD2. Germline V gene data show CDR1 as KGHDR and CDR2 as SFDVKD. The trim removed 7 bases at V and 0 bases at J, leaving 8 bases unmatched. The CDR3 runs to 16 residues. CDR3 sequence (DNA): TGTGCCACCAGCGACGTAGCGGGACCTAGCACAGATACGCAGTATTTT. Translation gives CATSDVAGPSTDTQYF.